This T cell receptor (beta chain) appears in the sequencing data of a study of shared clonotypes between healthy human individuals. Approximately 30,000 T cell genomes (approximately 0.2 ug DNA) went into each sorted-subset replicate. Method: immunoSEQ multiplex PCR; TCRdb's copy keeps in-frame clones and lacks some. The top ten clones hold approximately 1.7% of a sample with about 2.1 million clones, 80% to 95% of them seen once. CD45RO-negative, CCR7-selected cells formed the naive CD8 fraction, which excluded terminally differentiated effector memory CD45RA+ cells. Free of recent acute infections or vaccinations, the donors were healthy HIV-negative adults. The donors were all Caucasian adults (living in Nashville, Tennessee). This CDR3 is built from 14 residues. V shed 8 bases and J shed 4 bases, with 18 bases lying between them. CDR1 and CDR2 from the germline V gene are SGHVS and FNYEAQ.

V and J are TRBV7-6 and TRBJ2-7, with D possibly TRBD2 on 6 matching bases. The source is a young man in good health. Some clones in this sample may be carry-over from other donors' samples. The specimen sequenced was naive CD8+ T cells from PBMCs. The CDR3 region is CASAQPGLLYEQYF. In nucleotides, the CDR3 is TGTGCCAGCGCCCAACCGGGACTGTTATACGAGCAGTACTTC.